What follows are 14 T cell receptor beta chains derived from one specimen sequenced in a study of T cell repertoires in cytomegalovirus infection. TCRdb re-called the reads with MiXCR, one entry per CDR3 protein. In the table there are 150,000 to 200,000 distinct CDR3 sequences, 28% of which are singletons. The sequenced sample consisted of PBMCs. The origin of the receptors is a human donor in good health (CMV status not recorded). Some clones in this sample may be carry-over from other donors' samples.

The chain employs TRBV6-2 or TRBV6-3 and TRBJ2-5; D is possibly TRBD2 (7 bases). V was shortened by 5 bases and J by 4 bases, with 17 bases between the two germline ends. The CDR3 extends over 15 amino acids. Germline CDR1 MNHEY, CDR2 SVGEGT. CDR3 bases: TGTGCCAGCAGTGAAATAGGGGGGGCCGGAGAGACCCAGTACTTC. Translating gives CASSEIGGAGETQYF.

The genes are TRBV7-8 and TRBJ2-2; D not resolved. The V gene's germline CDR1 is SGHVS and CDR2 FQNEAQ. The germline V and J ends were trimmed by 1 base and 4 bases, with 10 bases remaining between them. The CDR3 covers 15 residues. CDR3 coding DNA: TGTGCCAGCAGCTTAGATCCAGGATCCACCGGGGAGCTGTTTTTT. Protein sequence: CASSLDPGSTGELFF.

This clonotype occurred a few times. The chain employs TRBV5-6 and TRBJ1-1; 7 bases map to TRBD1. The germline CDR1 and CDR2 sequences are SGHDT and YYEEEE. The CDR3 is made up of 17 amino acids. Losses at the gene ends were 3 bases for V and 3 bases for J; bases not matched to a gene: 14. The CDR3 nucleotides are TGTGCCAGCAGCTCCTCGGACGGAGGGGGCAGAGACACTGAAGCTTTCTTT. This translates into CASSSSDGGGRDTEAFF.

The genes are TRBV7-8 and TRBJ1-4; 7 bases agree with TRBD1. With 7 bases clipped from V and 8 bases from J, the junction kept 10 bases outside the gene matches. Germline lookup yields CDR1 SGHVS and CDR2 FQNEAQ. CDR3 length: 14 residues. Written as DNA, the CDR3 is TGTGCCAGCACCAAAGACAGGGTAGTGGAAAAACTGTTTTTT. This translates into CASTKDRVVEKLFF.

V and J are TRBV29-1 and TRBJ1-1; a possible D gene is TRBD1 (5 bases). Germline V gene sequence: CDR1 SQVTM, CDR2 ANQGSEA. This CDR3 is 14 amino acids long. With 4 bases removed from V and 0 bases from J, the gap between germline ends came to 12 bases. CDR3 residues: CSVGAGTMNTEAFF. The CDR3 DNA follows: TGCAGCGTTGGGGCCGGGACTATGAACACTGAAGCTTTCTTT. Complete variable domain (other parts from reference TRBV29-1 and TRBJ1-1): SAVISQKPSRDICQRGTSLTIQCQVDSQVTMMFWYRQQPGQSLTLIATANQGSEATYESGFVIDKFPISRPNLTFSTLTVSNMSPEDSSIYLCSVGAGTMNTEAFFGQGTRLTVV.

The chain links TRBV28 to TRBJ2-3, with 8 nucleotides matching TRBD2. The germline gives CDR1 MDHEN, CDR2 SYDVKM. V lost 6 bases and J lost 6; bases outside the gene matches: 5. This CDR3 comprises 13 residues. For the CDR3, the DNA is TGTGCCAGCAGACTAGCGGCGGGGGATACGCAGTATTTT. Protein sequence: CASRLAAGDTQYF.

The table lists this clonotype with many counts. The CDR3 protein is CASSFLGGPQHF. In nucleotides, the CDR3 is TGTGCCAGCAGCTTCCTGGGTGGGCCCCAGCATTTT. The chain links TRBV7-2 to TRBJ1-5; D gene unclear. CDR1 and CDR2 (germline): SGHTA, FQGNSA. The CDR3 is 12 amino acids. V dropped 3 bases and J dropped 9 bases, with 9 bases sitting between them.

This clonotype was seen a handful of times. This chain connects TRBV7-8 to TRBJ2-6; no reliable D call. The V end was cut by 5 bases, the J end by 0 bases, with 8 bases between. The CDR3 runs to 15 residues. The germline V gene has CDR1 SGHVS and CDR2 FQNEAQ. The CDR3 coding sequence is TGTGCCAGCAGCCCTATAATCTCTGGGGCCAACGTCCTGACTTTC. Translated, it gives CASSPIISGANVLTF.

This clonotype was seen more than once but under ten times. This rearrangement joins TRBV20-1 to TRBJ2-1; possibly TRBD2 for D (6 bases). Per the germline V gene, CDR1 is DFQATT and CDR2 is SNEGSKA (reference sequence). The CDR3 extends over 15 amino acids. The CDR3 DNA is TGCAGCTATAGTGCGGGTGCTGGGGGAGGTAATGAGCAGTTCTTC. Its translation is CSYSAGAGGGNEQFF.

This chain connects TRBV19 to TRBJ2-7, with a possible D match to TRBD2 (6 bases). The germline gives CDR1 LNHDA, CDR2 SQIVND (reference sequence). The V end lost 2 bases, the J end lost 0 bases, and 11 bases lay between the germline ends. The CDR3 covers 15 residues. The CDR3 here is CASSIRGSYSYEQYF. The CDR3 nucleotides read TGTGCCAGTAGTATACGGGGGAGTTACTCCTACGAGCAGTACTTC.

Only one count was recorded for this clonotype. The chain combines TRBV11-3 with TRBJ2-5; perhaps D is TRBD1 or TRBD2 (5 bases each). Germline CDR1 reads SGHNT; CDR2 reads YENEEA. V was trimmed by 4 bases and J by 5 bases, leaving 11 bases between them. The CDR3 has 13 residues. As DNA, the CDR3 is TGTGCCAGCAGCTCCCGGGACGCCGAGACCCAGTACTTC. It yields the protein CASSSRDAETQYF.

The sample holds many counts of this clonotype. The V call is TRBV7-2, the J call TRBJ1-5, with D uncertain. V lost 1 base to trimming and J lost 4 bases, with 5 bases between them. Germline lookup yields CDR1 SGHTA and CDR2 FQGNSA. The CDR3 is made up of 13 amino acids. DNA for the CDR3: TGTGCCAGCAGCTTAGGTGCGAATCAGCCCCAGCATTTT. Translation: CASSLGANQPQHF.

There are a few counts of this clonotype. This chain links TRBV20-1 with TRBJ2-7; possibly TRBD1 for D (7 bases). CDR1 DFQATT and CDR2 SNEGSKA come from the germline V gene (reference sequence). The CDR3 spans 15 residues. V lost 5 bases, J lost 4 bases, and 21 bases lay in between. The CDR3 DNA sequence: TGCAGTGCTGGTCCCGATGACAGGGCGGGATACGAGCAGTACTTC. It specifies CSAGPDDRAGYEQYF.

Of note for this clonotype: The junction and the germline gene differ at one end; a read error may be behind it. The rearrangement joins TRBV6-2 or TRBV6-3 to TRBJ2-7; 7 bases agree with TRBD1. Germline V gene data show CDR1 as MNHEY and CDR2 as SVGEGT. This CDR3 is built from 14 residues. In DNA, the CDR3 is TGTGCCAGCAGTTCGGACAGGAGACTCTACGAGCAGTCCTTC. Its protein is CASSSDRRLYEQSF.